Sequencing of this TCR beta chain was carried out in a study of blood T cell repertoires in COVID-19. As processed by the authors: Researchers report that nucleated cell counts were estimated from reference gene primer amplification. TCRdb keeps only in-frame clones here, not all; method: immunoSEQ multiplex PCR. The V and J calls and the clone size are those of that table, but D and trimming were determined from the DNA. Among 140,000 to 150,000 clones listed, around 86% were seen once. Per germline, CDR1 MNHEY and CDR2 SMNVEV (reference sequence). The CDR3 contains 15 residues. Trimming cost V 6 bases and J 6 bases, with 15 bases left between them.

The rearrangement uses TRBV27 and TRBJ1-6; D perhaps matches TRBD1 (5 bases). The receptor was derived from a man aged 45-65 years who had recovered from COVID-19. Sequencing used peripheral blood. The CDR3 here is CASSPTGLINSPLHF. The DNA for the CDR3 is TGTGCCAGCAGCCCCACGGGACTGATTAATTCACCCCTCCACTTT.